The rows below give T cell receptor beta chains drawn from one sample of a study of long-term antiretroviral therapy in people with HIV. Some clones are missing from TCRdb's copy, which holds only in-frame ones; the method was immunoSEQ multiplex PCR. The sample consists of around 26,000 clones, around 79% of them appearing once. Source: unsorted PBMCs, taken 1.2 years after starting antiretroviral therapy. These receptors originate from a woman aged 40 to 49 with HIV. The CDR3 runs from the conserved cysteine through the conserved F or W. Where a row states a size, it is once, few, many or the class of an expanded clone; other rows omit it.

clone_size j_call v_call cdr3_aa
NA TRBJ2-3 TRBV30 CACGQGLLTDTQYF
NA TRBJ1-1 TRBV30 CAWSHMSNTEAFF
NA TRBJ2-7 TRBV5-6 CASSLDGGGEQYF
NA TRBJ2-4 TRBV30 CAWSVMGMDIQYF
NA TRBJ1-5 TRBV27 CASSSTGYSNQPQHF
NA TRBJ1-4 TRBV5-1 CASSLDPSGGEKLFF
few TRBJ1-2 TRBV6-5 CASSYGGTEGYTF
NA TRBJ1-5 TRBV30 CAWSVTGGNQPQHF
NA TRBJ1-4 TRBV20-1 CSHFREEKLFF
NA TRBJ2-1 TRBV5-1 CASSLRTGLIAGLDEQFF
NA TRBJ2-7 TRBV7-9 CASSTTSGLSYEQYF
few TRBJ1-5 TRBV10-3 CAISDDSYQPQHF
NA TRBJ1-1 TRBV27 CASSTLGDLRNMNTEAFF
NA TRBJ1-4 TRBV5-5 CASSFLASNEKLFF